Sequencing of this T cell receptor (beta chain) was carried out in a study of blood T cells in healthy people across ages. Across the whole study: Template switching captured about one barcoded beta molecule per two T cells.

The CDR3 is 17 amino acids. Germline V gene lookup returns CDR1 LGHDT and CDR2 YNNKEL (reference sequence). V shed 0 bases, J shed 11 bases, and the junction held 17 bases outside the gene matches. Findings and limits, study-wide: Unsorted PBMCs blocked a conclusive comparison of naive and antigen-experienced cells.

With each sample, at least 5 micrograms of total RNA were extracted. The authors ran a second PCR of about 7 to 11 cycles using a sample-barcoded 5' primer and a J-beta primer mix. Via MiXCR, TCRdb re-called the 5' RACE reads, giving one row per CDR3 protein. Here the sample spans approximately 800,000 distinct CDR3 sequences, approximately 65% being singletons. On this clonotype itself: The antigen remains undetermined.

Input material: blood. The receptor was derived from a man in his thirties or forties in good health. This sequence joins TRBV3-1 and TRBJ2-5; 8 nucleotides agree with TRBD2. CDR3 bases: TGTGCCAGCAGCCAAGAGTTAGCGGGGCGGAAATACAATGAGCAGTACTTC. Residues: CASSQELAGRKYNEQYF.